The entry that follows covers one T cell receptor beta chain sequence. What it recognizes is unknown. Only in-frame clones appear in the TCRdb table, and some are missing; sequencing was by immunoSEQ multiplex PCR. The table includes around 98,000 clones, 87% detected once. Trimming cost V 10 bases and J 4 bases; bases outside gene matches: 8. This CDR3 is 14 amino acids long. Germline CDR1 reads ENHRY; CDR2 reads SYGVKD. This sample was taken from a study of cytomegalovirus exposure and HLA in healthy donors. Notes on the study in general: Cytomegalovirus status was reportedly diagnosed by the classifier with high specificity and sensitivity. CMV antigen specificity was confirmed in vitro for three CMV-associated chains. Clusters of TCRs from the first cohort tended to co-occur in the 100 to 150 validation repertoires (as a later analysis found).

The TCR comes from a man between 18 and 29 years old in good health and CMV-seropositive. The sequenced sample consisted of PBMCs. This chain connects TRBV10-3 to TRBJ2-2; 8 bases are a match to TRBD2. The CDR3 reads CATLGGAGTGELFF. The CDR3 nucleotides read TGTGCCACCCTCGGGGGGGCGGGCACCGGGGAGCTGTTTTTT.